Each of the 26 T cell receptor beta chains below was sequenced from the same sample in a study of T cell changes during pregnancy in multiple sclerosis. Libraries were prepared by immunoSEQ multiplex PCR; TCRdb keeps only in-frame clonotypes and omits some of them. The sample consists of 100,000 or so clones, around nine tenths of them appearing once. The sample in question was peripheral blood, obtained in the second trimester of pregnancy. Every receptor here comes from a female donor with multiple sclerosis, enrolled in a pregnancy study.

V and J are TRBV4-1 and TRBJ1-1; weak D call: TRBD1 (5 bases). Trimming removed 0 bases at V and 3 bases at J, with 14 bases between. The germline CDR1 and CDR2 sequences are MGHRA and YSYEKL. The CDR3 runs to 16 residues. Written as DNA, the CDR3 is TGCGCCAGCAGCCAAGAAATGCGCCAAGGGGACACTGAAGCTTTCTTT. It encodes CASSQEMRQGDTEAFF.

The chain joins TRBV5-6 to TRBJ2-5, with 7 bases identical to TRBD2. The germline V gene encodes CDR1 SGHDT and CDR2 YYEEEE. This CDR3 region has 13 residues. J was trimmed by 4 bases and V by 4 bases; bases with no gene match: 4. The CDR3 region is CASSPGRGETQYF. Here the CDR3 DNA reads TGTGCCAGCAGCCCGGGGAGGGGAGAGACCCAGTACTTC.

The chain carries TRBV6-5 and TRBJ1-2; 8 positions agree with TRBD1. J lost 7 bases, V lost 5 bases, and 9 bases had no gene match. The CDR3 has 14 amino acids. Germline lookup yields CDR1 MNHEY and CDR2 SVGAGI. Written as DNA, the CDR3 is TGTGCCAGCAGTGAGACTAACAGGGGGACTGGCTACACCTTC. It translates to CASSETNRGTGYTF.

The J gene is TRBJ2-1, the V gene TRBV7-9; D gene ambiguous. The V gene's germline CDR1 is SEHNR and CDR2 FQNEAQ (reference sequence). Trimming took 5 bases from V and 2 from J, leaving 7 bases between them. There are 13 residues in the CDR3. The CDR3 DNA reads as TGTGCCAGCAGCGCGTTGGCCTACAATGAGCAGTTCTTC. This gives the protein CASSALAYNEQFF.

This clone occurred once. This chain joins TRBV27 and TRBJ1-6, with TRBD1 matching over 7 bases. The trim removed 6 bases at V and 8 bases at J, leaving 10 bases unmatched. Germline assignment: CDR1 MNHEY and CDR2 SMNVEV (reference sequence). The CDR3 length is 15 residues. CDR3 sequence reads: CASSNKGAKDSPLHF. CDR3 in DNA: TGTGCCAGCAGCAATAAGGGGGCGAAGGATTCACCCCTCCACTTT.

This chain joins TRBV29-1 and TRBJ1-1, with TRBD1 as a possible D gene (5 bases). Germline V gives CDR1 SQVTM, CDR2 ANQGSEA. The V end was cut by 3 bases, the J end by 5 bases, with 16 bases between. The CDR3 is made up of 14 amino acids. This CDR3 is CSVDPHGGRTEAFF. DNA of the CDR3: TGCAGCGTTGACCCTCACGGGGGGAGGACTGAAGCTTTCTTT.

This clone was detected once. The V call is TRBV11-2, the J call TRBJ1-2, with 9 bases identical to TRBD1. Germline CDR1 and CDR2: SGHAT and FQNNGV. The V segment lost 2 bases and the J segment 2 bases; nucleotides outside the gene matches: 9. The CDR3 extends over 17 amino acids. CDR3 in amino acids: CASSLRIGQGPNYGYTF. In nucleotides, the CDR3 is TGTGCCAGCAGCTTAAGGATCGGACAGGGGCCAAACTATGGCTACACCTTC.

The chain joins TRBV9 to TRBJ2-5, with 8 nucleotides matching TRBD2. CDR1 SGDLS and CDR2 YYNGEE come from the germline V gene. The CDR3 extends over 14 amino acids. V was pared by 0 bases and J by 5 bases, with 3 bases of the junction left unmatched. The DNA for the CDR3 is TGTGCCAGCAGCGTAGCGGCTAGCGGGGAGACCCAGTACTTC. Its protein product is CASSVAASGETQYF.

The chain recombines TRBV7-9 with TRBJ1-4; 10 bases fit TRBD1. The CDR3 sequence is 14 residues long. Germline CDR1 reads SEHNR; CDR2 reads FQNEAQ (reference sequence). V lost 6 bases and J lost 13; bases outside the gene matches: 11. The CDR3 sequence: CASSIGGGQGRLFF. CDR3 nucleotides: TGTGCCAGCAGTATAGGTGGGGGACAGGGGAGACTGTTTTTT.

V usage is TRBV13 and J usage is TRBJ2-1; D is uncertain. The V and J ends lost 5 bases and 7 bases respectively, with 12 bases between them. The CDR3 covers 13 residues. Germline V CDR1 and CDR2: PRHDT, FYEKMQ (reference sequence). The CDR3 DNA reads TGTGCCAGCAGCCCCCGGCCCGGGAATGAGCAGTTCTTC. Translated, it gives CASSPRPGNEQFF.

V is TRBV2 and J is TRBJ2-2; D is possibly TRBD1 (6 bases). In germline, CDR1 is SNHLY, CDR2 FYNNEI. Trimming took 6 bases from V and 0 from J, leaving 11 bases between them. The CDR3 runs to 15 residues. CDR3 in DNA: TGTGCCAGCAGCGACTGGACAGCGAACACCGGGGAGCTGTTTTTT. Its protein product is CASSDWTANTGELFF.

This clone occurred a few times. The chain recombines TRBV7-7 with TRBJ2-5; tentative D call: TRBD2 (6 bases). This CDR3 contains 13 residues. Trimming cost V 5 bases and J 3 bases, with 10 bases left between them. The germline V gene encodes CDR1 SSHAT and CDR2 FNYEAQ (reference sequence). CDR3 nucleotide sequence: TGTGCCAGCAGCCCGGGACTGAAAGAGACCCAGTACTTC. This translates into CASSPGLKETQYF.

Comment on this clone: Within the sample, other DNA sequences also encode this same CDR3. The rearrangement uses TRBV5-1 and TRBJ1-5; maybe TRBD1 (5 bases). The ends were cut back, 2 bases at V and 3 bases at J, with 9 bases in the middle. Germline CDR1 reads SGHRS; CDR2 reads YFSETQ. The CDR3 covers 14 residues. The CDR3 nucleotides are TGCGCCAGCAGCTTCGGGGGAAACAATCAGCCCCAGCATTTT. As protein: CASSFGGNNQPQHF.

The chain recombines TRBV5-6 with TRBJ2-7; D may be TRBD2 (6 bases). This CDR3 contains 14 residues. The V and J ends lost 0 bases and 5 bases respectively, with 12 bases between them. CDR1 and CDR2 (germline): SGHDT, YYEEEE. CDR3 nucleotides: TGTGCCAGCAGCTTGGCGGGGGATACCAACGAGCAGTACTTC. It yields the protein CASSLAGDTNEQYF.

The CDR3 spells CASSPAAGNTIYF. The DNA of the CDR3 is TGTGCCAGTAGTCCTGCGGCGGGAAACACCATATATTTT. This chain uses TRBV19 with TRBJ1-3; D ambiguous. V lost 5 bases, J lost 4 bases, and 9 bases lay in between. The CDR3 has 13 amino acids. Germline CDR1 reads LNHDA; CDR2 reads SQIVND (reference sequence).

The chain recombines TRBV20-1 with TRBJ2-7; D uncertain. This CDR3 is built from 11 residues. The germline CDR1 and CDR2 sequences are DFQATT and SNEGSKA (reference sequence). The V gene lost 5 bases and the J gene lost 1 base, with 6 bases spanning the gap. CDR3 in DNA: TGCAGTGCTCTGAGGTCCTACGAGCAGTACTTC. Translating it yields CSALRSYEQYF.

This rearrangement joins TRBV18 to TRBJ2-7, with D perhaps matching TRBD1 (5 bases). From germline, CDR1 is KGHSH and CDR2 LQKENI. V was cut by 5 bases and J by 6 bases, with 20 bases left in between. The CDR3 contains 15 residues. The CDR3 is CASSLGGLGQSEQYF. The DNA of the CDR3 is TGTGCCAGCTCATTAGGCGGTTTGGGGCAGTCCGAGCAGTACTTC.

V is TRBV6-1 and J is TRBJ1-1, with 12 bases fitting TRBD1. CDR1 is MNHNS, CDR2 SASEGT, per germline. The V gene end was trimmed by 10 bases and the J gene end by 4 bases; junction bases not matched to a gene: 10. This CDR3 comprises 15 residues. CDR3 nucleotides: TGTGCCACCGTCCCGGGACAGGGGGCGGCCACTGAAGCTTTCTTT. Its protein is CATVPGQGAATEAFF.

The chain links TRBV6-5 to TRBJ2-4; 7 nucleotides agree with TRBD2. Germline V gene sequence: CDR1 MNHEY, CDR2 SVGAGI. This CDR3 is 15 amino acids long. Unmatched junction bases numbered 8, after V lost 2 bases and J lost 7 bases. CDR3 nucleotides: TGTGCCAGCAGTTACGGGGAGGGGCCGGGGAACATTCAGTACTTC. Translating gives CASSYGEGPGNIQYF.

The chain carries TRBV5-1 and TRBJ2-3, with 7 nucleotides matching TRBD2. Losses at the gene ends were 1 base for V and 5 bases for J; bases not matched to a gene: 10. The germline gives CDR1 SGHRS, CDR2 YFSETQ. This CDR3 contains 16 residues. This chain's CDR3 is CASSLKTGGVGDTQYF. CDR3 in DNA: TGCGCCAGCAGCTTGAAGACTGGGGGGGTGGGAGATACGCAGTATTTT. Full variable domain (missing parts from reference TRBV5-1 and TRBJ2-3): KAGVTQTPRYLIKTRGQQVTLSCSPISGHRSVSWYQQTPGQGLQFLFEYFSETQRNKGNFPGRFSGRQFSNSRSEMNVSTLELGDSALYLCASSLKTGGVGDTQYFGPGTRLTVL.

The V gene is TRBV6-5, the J gene TRBJ2-3; TRBD1 might be the D (6 bases). The CDR3 contains 15 residues. V lost 4 bases, J lost 4 bases, and 15 bases lay in between. Germline CDR1 and CDR2: MNHEY and SVGAGI. The CDR3 region is CASSFTGSQADTQYF. The CDR3 DNA sequence: TGTGCCAGCAGTTTCACAGGGTCGCAGGCAGATACGCAGTATTTT.

The V call is TRBV11-3, the J call TRBJ2-1; possible D gene TRBD2, 5 bases. Trimming removed 3 bases from V and 4 bases from J, with 13 bases in between. Germline CDR1 SGHNT, CDR2 YENEEA. This CDR3 region has 15 residues. CDR3 in DNA: TGTGCCAGCAGCTTGGGAGCGGCTCTATACAATGAGCAGTTCTTC. It is translated as CASSLGAALYNEQFF.

The chain uses TRBV4-1 and TRBJ2-7; 7 bases align to TRBD2. Trimming at V came to 1 base and at J to 3 bases, leaving 15 bases not matched to a gene. In germline, CDR1 is MGHRA, CDR2 YSYEKL. The CDR3 has 18 residues. CDR3 residues: CASSQVWGGVSSYYEQYF. The DNA for the CDR3 is TGCGCCAGCAGCCAAGTTTGGGGGGGAGTTTCATCTTACTACGAGCAGTACTTC.

V usage is TRBV7-3 and J usage is TRBJ2-7; 7 bases are a match to TRBD1. The V and J ends lost 6 bases and 3 bases, in that order; junction bases with no gene match: 11. The CDR3 loop spans 15 amino acids. Germline V gene sequence: CDR1 SGHTA, CDR2 FQGTGA. This CDR3 reads CASSLNGGQSYEQYF. Here the CDR3 DNA reads TGTGCCAGCAGTCTAAATGGGGGACAGAGCTACGAGCAGTACTTC.

The rearrangement uses TRBV6-5 and TRBJ2-7, with D possibly matching TRBD2 (5 bases). The germline gives CDR1 MNHEY, CDR2 SVGAGI. V shed 2 bases and J shed 6 bases, with 5 bases lying between them. CDR3 length equals 11 residues. The CDR3 here is CASSYGGEQYF. For the CDR3, the DNA is TGTGCCAGCAGTTACGGAGGCGAGCAGTACTTC.

The chain uses TRBV19 and TRBJ1-2; 9 nucleotides agree with TRBD1. Per the germline V gene, CDR1 is LNHDA and CDR2 is SQIVND (reference sequence). Germline trimming cut 2 bases from V and 7 bases from J; bases unmatched to any gene: 26. The CDR3 has 21 amino acids. CDR3 region: CASSIRFRDRASLPQYLGYTF. The CDR3 bases are TGTGCCAGTAGTATACGATTCCGGGACAGGGCGAGTCTGCCTCAGTATCTTGGCTACACCTTC.